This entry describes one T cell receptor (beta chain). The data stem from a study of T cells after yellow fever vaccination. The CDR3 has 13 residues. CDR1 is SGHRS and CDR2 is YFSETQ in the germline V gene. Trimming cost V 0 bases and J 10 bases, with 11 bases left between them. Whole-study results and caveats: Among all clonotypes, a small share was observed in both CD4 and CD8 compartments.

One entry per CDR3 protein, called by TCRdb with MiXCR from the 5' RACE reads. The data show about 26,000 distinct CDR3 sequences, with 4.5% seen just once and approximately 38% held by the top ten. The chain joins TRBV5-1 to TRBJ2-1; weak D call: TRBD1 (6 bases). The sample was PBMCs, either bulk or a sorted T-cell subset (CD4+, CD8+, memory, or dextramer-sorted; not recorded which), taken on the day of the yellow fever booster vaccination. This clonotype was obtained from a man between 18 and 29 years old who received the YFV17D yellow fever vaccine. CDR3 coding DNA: TGCGCCAGCAGCTTGGGACAGGCCCAGGAGCAGTTCTTC. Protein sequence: CASSLGQAQEQFF. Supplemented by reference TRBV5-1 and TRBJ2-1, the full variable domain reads KAGVTQTPRYLIKTRGQQVTLSCSPISGHRSVSWYQQTPGQGLQFLFEYFSETQRNKGNFPGRFSGRQFSNSRSEMNVSTLELGDSALYLCASSLGQAQEQFFGPGTRLTVL.